The clone carrying this T cell receptor beta chain was observed a single time. Its antigen is as yet unknown. From germline, CDR1 is SGHVS and CDR2 FNYEAQ. The CDR3 has 16 residues. With 5 bases clipped from V and 4 bases from J, the junction kept 5 bases outside the gene matches. This specimen belongs to a study of identifying expanded T cells in peripheral blood. General observations from the study: Variance in clone template counts between approximately two-week samples significantly increased with total template count across all healthy donors. Technical replicates showed approximately 1.2 changed clones; roughly two weeks roughly 15; four weeks 19.

No infections or other immune events were documented during collection. Generated by immunoSEQ multiplex PCR, the TCRdb table keeps only in-frame clones and is missing some. This sample carries 100,000 to 150,000 clones, approximately 86% of them seen once, and the ten largest clones take about 8%. V usage is TRBV7-6 and J usage is TRBJ2-1; 13 bases line up with TRBD2. The TCR comes from a person aged 18-69 years in good health. Sequenced input: blood. CDR3 DNA sequence: TGTGCCAGCAGCCTTAGACTAGCGGGAGGTTACAATGAGCAGTTCTTC. Residues: CASSLRLAGGYNEQFF.